This T cell receptor (beta chain) derives from a study of shared clonotypes between healthy human individuals. Looking at the study overall: Three plates each covered CD4 naive and memory; CD8 naive two, CD8 memory one. Broader study findings: Owing to a small donor count, the genetic and exposure-history diversity represented was limited.

TCRdb keeps only in-frame clones here, not all; method: immunoSEQ multiplex PCR. The profile shows 950,000 to 1,100,000 clones, around 78% of them singletons. On this clone itself: Its antigen is not identified.

Germline assignment: CDR1 SGHNT and CDR2 YENEEA. Trimming took 2 bases from V and 4 from J; bases not matched to a gene: 2. The CDR3 is made up of 15 amino acids. What was sequenced was memory CD4+ T cells from PBMCs. Stated subset: CD45RA-negative fraction. This clonotype was obtained from a man in his late teens or twenties in good health. Some clones in this sample may be carry-over from other donors' samples. J is TRBJ2-1 and V is TRBV11-3, with 10 bases aligning to TRBD2. CDR3 protein: CASSLSGGGYNEQFF. In DNA, the CDR3 is TGTGCCAGCAGCTTAAGCGGGGGGGGTTACAATGAGCAGTTCTTC.